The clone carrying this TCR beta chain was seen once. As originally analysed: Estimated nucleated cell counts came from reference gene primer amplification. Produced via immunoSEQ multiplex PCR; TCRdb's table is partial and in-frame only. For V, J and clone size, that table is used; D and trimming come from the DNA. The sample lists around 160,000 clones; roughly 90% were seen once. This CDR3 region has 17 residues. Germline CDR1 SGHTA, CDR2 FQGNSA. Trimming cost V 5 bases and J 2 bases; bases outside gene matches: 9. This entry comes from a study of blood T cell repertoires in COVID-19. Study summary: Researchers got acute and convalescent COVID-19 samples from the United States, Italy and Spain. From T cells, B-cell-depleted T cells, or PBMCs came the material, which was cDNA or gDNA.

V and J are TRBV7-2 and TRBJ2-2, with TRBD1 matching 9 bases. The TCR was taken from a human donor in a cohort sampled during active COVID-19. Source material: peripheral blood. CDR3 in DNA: TGTGCCAGCAGCCTCTTGGGACAGGGAGGCAACACCGGGGAGCTGTTTTTT. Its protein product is CASSLLGQGGNTGELFF.